These 20 T cell receptor beta chains originate from one sample sequenced in a study of blood T cells in healthy people across ages. The authors ran a second PCR of roughly 6 to 12 cycles using a sample-barcoded 5' primer and a J-beta primer mix. TCRdb ran MiXCR on the 5' RACE reads and lists one entry per CDR3 protein. The sample holds about 1.7 million distinct CDR3 sequences, over 25% seen once. Material for sequencing was blood. These receptors were obtained from a woman younger than 45 in good health.

This clonotype was seen ten or more times. V usage is TRBV20-1 and J usage is TRBJ2-3, with TRBD2 matching 7 bases. Germline CDR1 reads DFQATT; CDR2 reads SNEGSKA (reference sequence). After removal of 3 bases from V and 6 bases from J, the junction contained 15 bases not matched to a gene. The CDR3 runs to 16 residues. CDR3 residues: CSARDDFRGDRDTQYF. CDR3 DNA: TGCAGTGCTAGGGACGACTTCCGGGGGGATAGGGATACGCAGTATTTT.

In this sample, this clonotype turned up a few times. The chain joins TRBV7-2 to TRBJ2-7; 8 nucleotides line up with TRBD2. The V and J ends lost 2 bases and 3 bases, in that order; junction bases with no gene match: 6. CDR3 length: 15 residues. Germline CDR1 and CDR2: SGHTA and FQGNSA. CDR3 nucleotide sequence: TGTGCCAGCAGCTTAAGCAGCGGGGGATTCTACGAGCAGTACTTC. Translated: CASSLSSGGFYEQYF.

In its sample, this clonotype was seen a few times. Given a much more abundant clone one base away, this may be a read error. V gene TRBV7-9 combines with J gene TRBJ2-1; a weak D match, TRBD2 (5 bases). The CDR3 runs 12 residues. V lost 5 bases, J lost 6 bases, and 8 bases lay in between. The germline gives CDR1 SEHNR, CDR2 FQNEAQ (reference sequence). This CDR3 is CASSQLVNEQFF. The CDR3 region has the DNA TGTGCCAGCAGCCAACTAGTCAATGAGCAGTTCTTC.

There are a few counts of this clonotype. The chain links TRBV20-1 to TRBJ1-2; possible D gene TRBD1, 6 bases. The CDR3 is 14 amino acids. Germline V CDR1 and CDR2: DFQATT, SNEGSKA (reference sequence). Trimming cost V 4 bases and J 8 bases, with 20 bases left between them. CDR3 bases: TGCAGTGCTATTTCGGAAGCAGGGGTCGAGGGCTACACCTTC. Translating it yields CSAISEAGVEGYTF.

This clonotype was detected a few times. V gene TRBV7-9 combines with J gene TRBJ2-3; 9 bases are shared with TRBD2. CDR3 length: 15 amino acids. The trim removed 2 bases at V and 4 bases at J, leaving 4 bases unmatched. Germline V CDR1 and CDR2: SEHNR, FQNEAQ (reference sequence). DNA of the CDR3: TGTGCCAGCAGCTTACACCTAGCGGGGTCAGATACGCAGTATTTT. This codes for CASSLHLAGSDTQYF.

This rearrangement joins TRBV10-2 to TRBJ2-1; 7 nucleotides line up with TRBD2. Germline V lookup: CDR1 WSHSY, CDR2 SAAADI. The V segment lost 7 bases and the J segment 5 bases; nucleotides outside the gene matches: 11. The CDR3 contains 15 residues. CDR3 sequence: CASTLGVAGNNEQFF. The CDR3 bases are TGCGCCAGCACCCTCGGAGTAGCGGGTAACAATGAGCAGTTCTTC.

The J gene is TRBJ2-6, the V gene TRBV7-6; no reliable D call. Germline values: CDR1 SGHVS, CDR2 FNYEAQ. The V end was cut by 4 bases, the J end by 0 bases, with 7 bases between. The length of the CDR3 is 15 residues. CDR3 region: CASSSTNSGANVLTF. CDR3 DNA: TGTGCCAGCAGCTCTACAAACTCTGGGGCCAACGTCCTGACTTTC.

The sample holds many counts of this clonotype. In DNA, the CDR3 is TGCGCCAGCCGCCCCTCGGGACCTAATTCACCCCTCCACTTT. It is translated as CASRPSGPNSPLHF. The chain links TRBV5-1 to TRBJ1-6; D is possibly TRBD1 (5 bases). Germline values: CDR1 SGHRS, CDR2 YFSETQ. The V and J ends lost 7 bases and 6 bases respectively, with 14 bases between them. The CDR3 has 14 residues.

This clonotype was detected a few times. This chain uses TRBV7-2 with TRBJ2-3; a possible D gene is TRBD2 (7 bases). The CDR3 loop spans 15 amino acids. Trimming left V 2 bases short and J 1 base short, with 10 bases between. Germline V gene data show CDR1 as SGHTA and CDR2 as FQGNSA. CDR3 nucleotides: TGTGCCAGCAGCTTAAACGGGGGGCGCACAGATACGCAGTATTTT. Encoded protein: CASSLNGGRTDTQYF.

This clonotype was picked up many times. This chain links TRBV12-3 or TRBV12-4 with TRBJ2-4; D possibly matches TRBD1 or TRBD2 (5 bases each). Trimming removed 2 bases from V and 5 bases from J, with 19 bases in between. This CDR3 has 17 residues. The chain's CDR3 is CASSLKSPAVGENIQYF. CDR3 coding DNA: TGTGCCAGCAGTTTAAAATCTCCAGCGGTGGGGGAAAACATTCAGTACTTC.

The table lists this clonotype with a few counts. This sequence joins TRBV5-1 and TRBJ2-1; 16 nucleotides match TRBD2. This CDR3 region has 15 residues. CDR1 and CDR2 (germline): SGHRS, YFSETQ. With V trimmed by 4 bases and J by 12 bases, 7 bases remained unmatched. In DNA, the CDR3 is TGCGCCAGCAGCGCCCCGGGACTAGCGGGAGGGAGGCAGTTCTTC. It codes for CASSAPGLAGGRQFF.

In DNA, the CDR3 is TGCGCCAGCAGCACCAAAACTAGCGCCGAGCAGTACTTC. It codes for CASSTKTSAEQYF. The V call is TRBV4-1, the J call TRBJ2-7, with TRBD2 matching 7 bases. Germline assignment: CDR1 MGHRA and CDR2 YSYEKL. CDR3 length equals 13 residues. The V gene end was trimmed by 5 bases and the J gene end by 6 bases; junction bases not matched to a gene: 7.

The chain employs TRBV20-1 and TRBJ2-5, with D possibly TRBD2 on 6 matching bases. V dropped 5 bases and J dropped 0 bases, with 16 bases sitting between them. The CDR3 contains 15 residues. From germline, CDR1 is DFQATT and CDR2 SNEGSKA (reference sequence). CDR3 sequence (DNA): TGCAGTGCTGGGGCGGGCGGGACTTACCAAGAGACCCAGTACTTC. Protein product: CSAGAGGTYQETQYF.

Turning to this clonotype: A read error is possible here, since a much larger clone lies one base away. In DNA form, the CDR3 reads TGCGCCAGCAGCTTGGCCGACAGGTCTTACCAAGAGACCCAGTACTTC. As protein: CASSLADRSYQETQYF. The chain has TRBV5-1 and TRBJ2-5; TRBD1 is a possible D gene (6 bases). The CDR3 has 16 residues. Germline V lookup: CDR1 SGHRS, CDR2 YFSETQ. V was trimmed by 0 bases and J by 0 bases, leaving 12 bases between them.

The CDR3 coding sequence is TGCGCCAGCAGCTTGGACCGGGACGGCTTCAACTATGGCTACACCTTC. It specifies CASSLDRDGFNYGYTF. This rearrangement joins TRBV5-1 to TRBJ1-2; TRBD1 might be the D (5 bases). This CDR3 has 16 amino acids. The germline CDR1 and CDR2 sequences are SGHRS and YFSETQ. The germline V and J ends were trimmed by 0 bases and 2 bases, with 14 bases remaining between them.

A word on this clonotype: The junction departs from the called germline gene at one end, perhaps through a read error. The genes are TRBV7-8 and TRBJ2-1; D might be TRBD1 or TRBD2, each matching 5 bases. There are 15 residues in the CDR3. Germline CDR1 reads SGHVS; CDR2 reads FQNEAQ. Written as DNA, the CDR3 is TGTGCCATCAGCAGACGGGACGGGTCCTACAATGAGCAGTTCTTC. Translating gives CAISRRDGSYNEQFF.

This clonotype was detected only a few times. The chain combines TRBV5-1 with TRBJ2-3; 9 bases map to TRBD2. Germline CDR1 reads SGHRS; CDR2 reads YFSETQ. This CDR3 has 16 residues. V was pared by 0 bases and J by 6 bases, with 8 bases of the junction left unmatched. Here the CDR3 DNA reads TGCGCCAGCAGCTTGGCCCCCGCGGGGGGGGTCGATACGCAGTATTTT. It specifies CASSLAPAGGVDTQYF.

The rearrangement uses TRBV29-1 and TRBJ2-7, with 9 positions matching TRBD2. With V trimmed by 3 bases and J by 3 bases, 3 bases remained unmatched. The CDR3 is made up of 13 amino acids. Germline loops: CDR1 SQVTM, CDR2 ANQGSEA. The CDR3 sequence is CSVEASGDYEQYF. As DNA, the CDR3 is TGCAGCGTTGAGGCTAGCGGGGACTACGAGCAGTACTTC.

This clonotype was seen a handful of times. J is TRBJ2-5 and V is TRBV7-2; D might be TRBD1 or TRBD2, each matching 5 bases. Germline V gives CDR1 SGHTA, CDR2 FQGNSA. This CDR3 has 14 residues. V lost 1 base, J lost 13 bases, and 19 bases lay in between. The CDR3 DNA reads as TGTGCCAGCAGCTTAGGGGGTACCGTGGGGGAGCGGTACTTC. Translation gives CASSLGGTVGERYF.

The chain links TRBV20-1 to TRBJ1-4; D gene unclear. The germline CDR1 and CDR2 sequences are DFQATT and SNEGSKA (reference sequence). This CDR3 comprises 15 residues. The V and J ends lost 3 bases and 8 bases respectively, with 19 bases between them. The CDR3 DNA reads TGCAGTGCTAGGCCTAAGGTTGGGGTAGAGGAAAAACTGTTTTTT. Translating it yields CSARPKVGVEEKLFF.